This T cell receptor beta chain was observed in a study of T-cell memory formation after mild COVID-19. The CDR3 covers 14 residues. V was trimmed by 3 bases and J by 5 bases, leaving 10 bases between them. Germline V gene lookup returns CDR1 LGHNA and CDR2 YSLEER. Study outcomes and limitations: Second-wave clones that peaked on day 37 lacked confirmed SARS-CoV-2 specificity. Clones shrinking between day 15 and 85 showed a balanced CD4/CD8 split, and those that grew later tilted toward CD4+.

TCRdb re-derived calls from the 5' RACE reads in MiXCR, one entry per CDR3 protein. The table records hundreds of thousands of distinct CDR3 sequences, approximately 13% of them present only once. This clonotype turned up a few times. As yet, its antigen is unknown. The chain combines TRBV4-3 with TRBJ1-4; D ambiguous. The sequence derives from a man aged 18 to 30 who had mild COVID-19 (a few samples of this study predate the infection). Cell type and time point are not known. The sequencing input was PBMCs or a T cell subset sorted from them (not recorded which). The CDR3 DNA is TGCGCCAGCAGCCAGGCCAGACGGAATGAAAAACTGTTTTTT. It specifies CASSQARRNEKLFF.